The clone carrying this T cell receptor (beta chain) has only a few counts. What was amplified from RNA transcripts were TCR beta CDR3 regions. The study used the HTBI primer set for a first-round RT-PCR of the TCR CDR3. TCRdb re-called the multiplex PCR reads with MiXCR, one entry per CDR3 protein. The sample lists more than 550,000 distinct CDR3 sequences; around 16% were seen once. Germline loops: CDR1 MDHEN, CDR2 SYDVKM. V shed 3 bases and J 3 bases; nucleotides not matched to a gene: 8. This CDR3 spans 16 amino acids. Each patient was aged 18 to 65 and had newly diagnosed hyperthyroidism of under 2 months' duration. Each diagnosis drew on symptoms, thyroxine, TRAb, thyroid ultrasound and orbital computed tomography findings. This sample was included in a study of T cells in Graves' hyperthyroidism and ophthalmopathy. Study-level background: Peripheral blood was taken when the disease was first diagnosed, before any treatment began.

The sequenced sample was blood. The chain carries TRBV28 and TRBJ2-5, with TRBD1 matching over 9 bases. This clonotype originated in a middle-aged man with Graves' hyperthyroidism. The CDR3 here is CASSFPGGTGKETQYF. CDR3 coding DNA: TGTGCCAGCAGTTTTCCCGGGGGGACAGGGAAAGAGACCCAGTACTTC.